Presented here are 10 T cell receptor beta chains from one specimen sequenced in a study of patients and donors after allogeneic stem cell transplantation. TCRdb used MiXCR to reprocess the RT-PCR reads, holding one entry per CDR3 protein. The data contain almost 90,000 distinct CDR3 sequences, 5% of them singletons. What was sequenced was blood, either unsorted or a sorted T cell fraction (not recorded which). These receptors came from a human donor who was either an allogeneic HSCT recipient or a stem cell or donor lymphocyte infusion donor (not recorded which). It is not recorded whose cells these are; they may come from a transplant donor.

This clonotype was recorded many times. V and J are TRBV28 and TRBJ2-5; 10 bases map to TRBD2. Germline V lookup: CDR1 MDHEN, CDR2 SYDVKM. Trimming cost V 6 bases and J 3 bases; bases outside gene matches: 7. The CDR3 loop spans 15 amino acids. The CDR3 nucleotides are TGTGCCAGCAGCTTCGGGCTAGCGGGAGAAGAGACCCAGTACTTC. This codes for CASSFGLAGEETQYF.

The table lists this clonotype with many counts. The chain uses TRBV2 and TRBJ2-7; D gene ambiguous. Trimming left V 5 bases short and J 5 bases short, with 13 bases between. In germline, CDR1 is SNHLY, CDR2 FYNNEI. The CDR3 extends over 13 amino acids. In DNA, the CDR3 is TGTGCCAGCAGTCCAGTAATCAGGAACGAGCAGTACTTC. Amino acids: CASSPVIRNEQYF. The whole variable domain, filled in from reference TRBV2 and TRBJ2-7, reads EPEVTQTPSHQVTQMGQEVILRCVPISNHLYFYWYRQILGQKVEFLVSFYNNEISEKSEIFDDQFSVERPDGSNFTLKIRSTKLEDSAMYFCASSPVIRNEQYFGPGTRLTVT.

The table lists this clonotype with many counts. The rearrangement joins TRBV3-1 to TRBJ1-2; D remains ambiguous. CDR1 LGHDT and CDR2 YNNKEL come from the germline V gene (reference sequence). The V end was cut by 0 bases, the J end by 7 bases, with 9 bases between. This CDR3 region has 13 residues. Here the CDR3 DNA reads TGTGCCAGCAGCCAAGAAGAGGTGGGTGGCTACACCTTC. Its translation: CASSQEEVGGYTF.

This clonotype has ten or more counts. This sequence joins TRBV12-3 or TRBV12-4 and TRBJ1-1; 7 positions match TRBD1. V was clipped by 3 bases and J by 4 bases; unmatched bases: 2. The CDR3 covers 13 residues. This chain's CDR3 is CASSFGTVTEAFF. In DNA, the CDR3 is TGTGCCAGCAGTTTCGGGACAGTCACTGAAGCTTTCTTT.

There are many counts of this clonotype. The CDR3 DNA is TGTGCCAGCAGCCCCAGCGGGGCTCAGGGCGAGCAGTACTTC. Translation gives CASSPSGAQGEQYF. This rearrangement joins TRBV4-2 to TRBJ2-7; 7 bases map to TRBD2. The germline V gene encodes CDR1 LGHNA and CDR2 YNFKEQ. Trimming removed 4 bases from V and 6 bases from J; junction bases left unmatched: 9. The CDR3 is made up of 14 amino acids.

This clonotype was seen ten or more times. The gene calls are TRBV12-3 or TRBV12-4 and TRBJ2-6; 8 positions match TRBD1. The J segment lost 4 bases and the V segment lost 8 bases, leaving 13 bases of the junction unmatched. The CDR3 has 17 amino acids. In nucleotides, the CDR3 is TGTGCCAGCGCCCATCAGGGCAGGGGGCCAGGGGCCAACGTCCTGACTTTC. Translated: CASAHQGRGPGANVLTF.

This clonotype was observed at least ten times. CDR3 loop: CASSQSGGIDYGYTF. CDR3 sequence (DNA): TGTGCCAGCAGTCAATCAGGGGGAATCGACTATGGCTACACCTTC. The J gene is TRBJ1-2, the V gene TRBV7-8, with TRBD1 matching 7 bases. Trimming cost V 6 bases and J 3 bases; bases outside gene matches: 10. This CDR3 is built from 15 residues. CDR1 SGHVS and CDR2 FQNEAQ come from the germline V gene.

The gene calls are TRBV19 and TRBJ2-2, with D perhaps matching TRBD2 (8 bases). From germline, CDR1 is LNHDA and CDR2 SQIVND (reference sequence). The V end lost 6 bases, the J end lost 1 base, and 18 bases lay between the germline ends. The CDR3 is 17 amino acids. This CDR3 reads CASSSPGRGRNTGELFF. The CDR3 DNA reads TGTGCCAGTAGCTCTCCCGGGAGGGGGCGGAACACCGGGGAGCTGTTTTTT.

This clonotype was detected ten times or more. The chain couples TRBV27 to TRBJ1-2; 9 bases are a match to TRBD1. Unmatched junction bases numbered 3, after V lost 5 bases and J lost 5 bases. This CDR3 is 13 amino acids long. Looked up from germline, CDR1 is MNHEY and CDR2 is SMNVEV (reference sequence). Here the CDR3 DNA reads TGTGCCAGCAGTGCGACAGGGGGGTATGGCTACACCTTC. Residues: CASSATGGYGYTF.

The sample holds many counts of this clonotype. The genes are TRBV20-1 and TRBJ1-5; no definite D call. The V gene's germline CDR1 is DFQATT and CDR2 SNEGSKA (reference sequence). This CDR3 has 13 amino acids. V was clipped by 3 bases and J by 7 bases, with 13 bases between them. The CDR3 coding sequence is TGCAGTGCTAGGGTCATGGGCGACCAGCCCCAGCATTTT. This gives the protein CSARVMGDQPQHF.